This T cell receptor (beta chain) originates from a study of CD8+CD57+ T cells in acquired aplastic anemia. Background on the study: DNA recovered from sorted CD4+ and CD8+ cells had a mean of approximately 3 ug.

This clonotype was counted a few times. The junction departs from the called germline gene at one end, perhaps through a read error. Genomic DNA templated the TCR beta VDJ and CDR3 profiling. TCRdb processed the reads anew with MiXCR; each CDR3 protein has one entry. The sample lists over 100,000 distinct CDR3 sequences; less than 45% were seen once. This clonotype was obtained from a human donor in good health, serving as a control. Sequencing was done on a sample of sorted CD4+, CD8+, or CD8+CD57+ T cells (not recorded which) from PBMCs.

CDR3 in amino acids: CASTLEGSRGETQYF. The CDR3 bases are TGCGCCAGCACCTTGGAGGGGTCCCGGGGGGAGACCCAGTACTTC. The chain recombines TRBV5-1 with TRBJ2-5; TRBD2 is a possible D gene (6 bases). CDR3 size: 15 residues. Germline CDR1 and CDR2: SGHRS and YFSETQ.